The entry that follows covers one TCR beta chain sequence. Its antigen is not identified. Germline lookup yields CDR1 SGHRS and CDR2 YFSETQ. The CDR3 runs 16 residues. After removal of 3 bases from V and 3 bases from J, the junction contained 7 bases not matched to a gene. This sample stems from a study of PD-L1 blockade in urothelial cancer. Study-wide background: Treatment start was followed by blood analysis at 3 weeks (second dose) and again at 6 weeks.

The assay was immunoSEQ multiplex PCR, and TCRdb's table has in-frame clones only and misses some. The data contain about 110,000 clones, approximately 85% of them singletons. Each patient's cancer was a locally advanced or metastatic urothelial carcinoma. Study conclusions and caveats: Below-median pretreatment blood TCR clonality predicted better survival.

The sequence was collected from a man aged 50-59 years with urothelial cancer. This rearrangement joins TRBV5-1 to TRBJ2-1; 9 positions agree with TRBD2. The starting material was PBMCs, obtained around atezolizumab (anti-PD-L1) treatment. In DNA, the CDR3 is TGCGCCAGCAGCTCCAAAGCGGGAGGCATCTACAATGAGCAGTTCTTC. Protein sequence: CASSSKAGGIYNEQFF.